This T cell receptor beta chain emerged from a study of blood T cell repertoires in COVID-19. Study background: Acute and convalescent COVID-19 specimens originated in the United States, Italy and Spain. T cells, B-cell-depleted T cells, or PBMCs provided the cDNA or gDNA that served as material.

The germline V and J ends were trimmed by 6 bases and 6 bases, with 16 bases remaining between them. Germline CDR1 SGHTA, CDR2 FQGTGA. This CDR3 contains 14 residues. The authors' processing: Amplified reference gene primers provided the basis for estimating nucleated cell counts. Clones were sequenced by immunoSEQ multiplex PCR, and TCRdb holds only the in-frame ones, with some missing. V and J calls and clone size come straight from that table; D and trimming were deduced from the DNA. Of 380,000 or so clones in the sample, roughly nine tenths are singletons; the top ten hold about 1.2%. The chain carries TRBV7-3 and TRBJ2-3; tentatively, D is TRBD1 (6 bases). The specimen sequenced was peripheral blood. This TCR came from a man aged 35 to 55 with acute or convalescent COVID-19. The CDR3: CASSGSTGMDTQYF. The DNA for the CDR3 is TGTGCCAGCAGTGGCTCAACAGGGATGGATACGCAGTATTTT.